The 14 T cell receptor beta chains given below trace back to one sample, sequenced in a study of control samples from healthy donors and cancer patients. Generated by immunoSEQ multiplex PCR, the TCRdb table keeps only in-frame clones and is missing some. The repertoire holds under 300,000 clones, with roughly 87% as singletons. Source material: PBMCs. The receptors were sampled from a woman aged 60-70 years with lung cancer.

This sequence joins TRBV2 and TRBJ2-5; D is unresolved. CDR1 SNHLY and CDR2 FYNNEI come from the germline V gene. The CDR3 runs to 13 residues. V lost 6 bases to trimming and J lost 2 bases, with 10 bases between them. This CDR3 is CASSIRSQETQYF. In nucleotides, the CDR3 is TGTGCCAGCAGCATCAGGTCACAAGAGACCCAGTACTTC.

V gene TRBV6-5 combines with J gene TRBJ2-4; D is possibly TRBD2 (7 bases). CDR1 is MNHEY and CDR2 is SVGAGI in the germline V gene. V was cut by 6 bases and J by 7 bases, with 19 bases left in between. The CDR3 is 15 residues long. CDR3 coding DNA: TGTGCCAGCAGCACTCCCCCCGGGGGGCTCAACATTCAGTACTTC. Translated, it gives CASSTPPGGLNIQYF.

This clone has only one observation. V is TRBV10-1 and J is TRBJ2-5; 7 positions agree with TRBD2. The CDR3 extends over 15 amino acids. The germline gives CDR1 WNHNN, CDR2 SYGVQD (reference sequence). J was trimmed by 0 bases and V by 0 bases; bases with no gene match: 1. The CDR3 loop reads CASSESGGNQETQYF. CDR3 nucleotides: TGCGCCAGCAGTGAGTCGGGGGGGAACCAAGAGACCCAGTACTTC.

The CDR3 DNA is TGTGCCACCAGCAGGGCCGTGGGCCTCTACGAGCAGTACTTC. It codes for CATSRAVGLYEQYF. J is TRBJ2-7 and V is TRBV15; D gene ambiguous. Germline values: CDR1 LNHNV, CDR2 YYDKDF (reference sequence). Trimming left V 3 bases short and J 3 bases short, with 12 bases between. The CDR3 extends over 14 amino acids.

This clone was seen once. CDR3 protein: CASSQAGANGELFF. The CDR3 DNA is TGTGCCAGCAGCCAAGCGGGGGCGAACGGGGAGCTGTTTTTT. The chain carries TRBV3-1 (or the pseudogene TRBV3-2) and TRBJ2-2, with D perhaps assigned TRBD1 or TRBD2 (6 bases each). Trimming left V 1 base short and J 7 bases short, with 10 bases between. The CDR3 is made up of 14 amino acids. CDR1 is LGHDT and CDR2 is YNNKEL in the germline V gene (reference sequence).

J is TRBJ2-1 and V is TRBV20-1, with 9 bases that match TRBD2. J gave up 7 bases and V 3 bases, and 16 bases lay outside the gene matches. The germline V gene has CDR1 DFQATT and CDR2 SNEGSKA (reference sequence). This CDR3 contains 17 residues. CDR3 amino acids: CSASSPRGGRAGNEQFF. CDR3 coding DNA: TGCAGTGCTAGTTCTCCCAGGGGCGGGAGGGCCGGAAATGAGCAGTTCTTC.

The V and J genes are TRBV28 and TRBJ2-2; a possible D gene is TRBD2 (5 bases). CDR1 and CDR2 (germline): MDHEN, SYDVKM. CDR3 length equals 15 residues. The V and J ends lost 1 base and 7 bases respectively, with 13 bases between them. CDR3 DNA: TGTGCCAGCAGTTTATTATCGGCTGGAGGCGGGGAGCTGTTTTTT. Protein: CASSLLSAGGGELFF.

The gene calls are TRBV6-1 and TRBJ1-4; D is perhaps TRBD1 (6 bases). V was pared by 1 base and J by 8 bases, with 11 bases between. Germline lookup yields CDR1 MNHNS and CDR2 SASEGT. CDR3 length: 14 amino acids. CDR3 DNA: TGTGCCAGCAGTGAAGTACCAGGGGAGGAAAAACTGTTTTTT. Residues: CASSEVPGEEKLFF.

The rearrangement links TRBV27 to TRBJ1-2; weak D call: TRBD1 (5 bases). The CDR3 runs 15 residues. Germline V gene lookup returns CDR1 MNHEY and CDR2 SMNVEV (reference sequence). The V end was cut by 1 base, the J end by 0 bases, with 9 bases between. The CDR3 spells CASSLYGGANYGYTF. CDR3 bases: TGTGCCAGCAGTTTATACGGGGGAGCTAACTATGGCTACACCTTC.

This sequence joins TRBV6-5 and TRBJ1-1; TRBD1 matches at 10 bases. This CDR3 comprises 13 residues. From germline, CDR1 is MNHEY and CDR2 SVGAGI. With 8 bases clipped from V and 5 bases from J, the junction kept 5 bases outside the gene matches. The CDR3 DNA reads TGTGCCAGCCAGACAGGGGGCTGGACTGAAGCTTTCTTT. Encoded protein: CASQTGGWTEAFF.

Of note for this clone: Within the sample, other DNA sequences also encode this same CDR3. The gene calls are TRBV5-1 and TRBJ1-1, with D hard to call. CDR1 and CDR2 (germline): SGHRS, YFSETQ. The CDR3 is 15 residues long. The V gene lost 0 bases and the J gene lost 0 bases, with 9 bases spanning the gap. CDR3 region: CASSLAAGLNTEAFF. The CDR3 nucleotides are TGCGCCAGCAGCTTGGCGGCCGGATTGAACACTGAAGCTTTCTTT.

The chain employs TRBV6-1 and TRBJ2-1, with TRBD2 matching 8 bases. The trim removed 2 bases at V and 8 bases at J, leaving 11 bases unmatched. The CDR3 has 16 residues. Germline V CDR1 and CDR2: MNHNS, SASEGT. The CDR3, as DNA: TGTGCCAGCAGTGAATTTAGCGGGATGATCCTAGATGAGCAGTTCTTC. Amino acids: CASSEFSGMILDEQFF.

The chain is built from TRBV2 and TRBJ2-7; D not certain. Germline CDR1 is SNHLY and CDR2 is FYNNEI. The CDR3 runs to 12 residues. Trimming left V 5 bases short and J 2 bases short, with 7 bases between. CDR3 sequence: CASSSRAYEQYF. The CDR3 bases are TGTGCCAGCAGTTCAAGGGCCTACGAGCAGTACTTC.

The V and J genes are TRBV7-9 and TRBJ2-1, with 10 bases lining up with TRBD2. Trimming took 5 bases from V and 6 from J; bases not matched to a gene: 7. Germline CDR1 SEHNR, CDR2 FQNEAQ (reference sequence). The CDR3 spans 15 residues. The CDR3 bases are TGTGCCAGCAGCCACCTAGCGGGAGCAGTCAATGAGCAGTTCTTC. Protein sequence: CASSHLAGAVNEQFF.